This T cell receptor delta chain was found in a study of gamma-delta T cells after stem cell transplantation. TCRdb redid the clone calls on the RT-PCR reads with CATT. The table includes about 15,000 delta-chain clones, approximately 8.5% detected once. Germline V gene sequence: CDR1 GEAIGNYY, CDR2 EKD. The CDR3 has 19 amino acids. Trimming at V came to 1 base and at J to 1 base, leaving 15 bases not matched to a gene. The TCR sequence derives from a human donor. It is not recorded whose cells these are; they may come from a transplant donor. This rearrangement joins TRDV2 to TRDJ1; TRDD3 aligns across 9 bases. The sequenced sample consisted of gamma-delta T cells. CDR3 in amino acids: CACDTRGLGDGGPTDKLIF. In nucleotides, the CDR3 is TGTGCCTGTGACACTAGGGGGCTGGGGGATGGTGGCCCCACCGATAAACTCATCTTT.